This T cell receptor beta chain appears in the sequencing data of a study of beta chain features in type 1 diabetes. Concerning this clone: Its specificity is unknown.

Study-wide results and caveats: Significant though moderate, a shortening of TCRB CDR3s appeared in all four CD4+ subsets of Type 1 diabetes patients.

Sequenced material consisted of expressed TCRB transcripts (all of the isolated RNA was reverse transcribed). Here immunoSEQ multiplex PCR was the method, and the copy in TCRdb shows in-frame clones only, minus some. The sample records approximately 600,000 clones, roughly 12% being singletons. V dropped 2 bases and J dropped 7; count of bases not matched to a gene: 10. There are 16 residues in the CDR3. Germline assignment: CDR1 SGDLS and CDR2 YYNGEE. The receptor's source is a young man with type 1 diabetes. Sequencing was carried out using naive CD4+ T cells from blood. V is TRBV9 and J is TRBJ2-2; 8 bases are shared with TRBD1. CDR3 sequence (DNA): TGTGCCAGCAGCGTCGCCCTTGACAGGGGTGGCGGGGAGCTGTTTTTT. This sequence encodes CASSVALDRGGGELFF.